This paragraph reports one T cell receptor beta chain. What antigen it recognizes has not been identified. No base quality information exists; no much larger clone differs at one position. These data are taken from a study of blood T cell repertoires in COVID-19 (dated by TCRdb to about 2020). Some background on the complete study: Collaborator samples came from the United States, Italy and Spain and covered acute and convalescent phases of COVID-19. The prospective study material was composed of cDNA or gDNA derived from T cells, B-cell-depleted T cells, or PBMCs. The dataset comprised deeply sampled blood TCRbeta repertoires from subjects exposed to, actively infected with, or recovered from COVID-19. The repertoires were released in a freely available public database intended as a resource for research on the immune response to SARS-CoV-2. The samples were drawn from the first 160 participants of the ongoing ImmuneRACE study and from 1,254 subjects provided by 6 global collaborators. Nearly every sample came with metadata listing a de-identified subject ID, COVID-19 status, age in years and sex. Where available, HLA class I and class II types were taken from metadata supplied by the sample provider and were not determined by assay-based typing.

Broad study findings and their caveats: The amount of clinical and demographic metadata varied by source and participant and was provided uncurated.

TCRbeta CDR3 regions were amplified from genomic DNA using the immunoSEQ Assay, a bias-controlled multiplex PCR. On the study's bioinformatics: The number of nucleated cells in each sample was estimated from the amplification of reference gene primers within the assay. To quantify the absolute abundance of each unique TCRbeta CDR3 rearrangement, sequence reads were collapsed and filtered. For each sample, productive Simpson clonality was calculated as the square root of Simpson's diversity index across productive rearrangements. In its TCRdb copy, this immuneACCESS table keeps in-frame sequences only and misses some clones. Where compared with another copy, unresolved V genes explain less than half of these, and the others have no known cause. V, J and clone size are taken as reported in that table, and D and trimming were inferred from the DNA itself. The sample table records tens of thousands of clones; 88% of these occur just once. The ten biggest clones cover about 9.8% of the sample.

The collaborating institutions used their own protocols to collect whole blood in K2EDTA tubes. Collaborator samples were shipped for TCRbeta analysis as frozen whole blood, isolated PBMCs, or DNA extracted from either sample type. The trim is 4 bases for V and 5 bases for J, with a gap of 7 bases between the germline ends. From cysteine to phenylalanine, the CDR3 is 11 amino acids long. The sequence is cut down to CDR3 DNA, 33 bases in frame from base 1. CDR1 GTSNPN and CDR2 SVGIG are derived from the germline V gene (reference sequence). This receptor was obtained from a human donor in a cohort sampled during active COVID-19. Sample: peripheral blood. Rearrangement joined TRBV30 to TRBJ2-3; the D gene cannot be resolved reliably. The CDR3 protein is CAWKTGDTQYF. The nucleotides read TGTGCCTGGAAGACGGGAGATACGCAGTATTTT.